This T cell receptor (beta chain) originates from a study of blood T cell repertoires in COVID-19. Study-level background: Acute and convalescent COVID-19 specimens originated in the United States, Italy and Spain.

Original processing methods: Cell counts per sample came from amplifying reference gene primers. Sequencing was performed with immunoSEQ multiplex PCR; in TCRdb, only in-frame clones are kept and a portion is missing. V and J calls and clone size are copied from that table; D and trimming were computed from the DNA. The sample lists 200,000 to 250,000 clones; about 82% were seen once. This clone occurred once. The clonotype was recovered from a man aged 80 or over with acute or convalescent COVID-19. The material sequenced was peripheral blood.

The CDR3 spells CASSLEVQRRTEAFF. CDR3 DNA sequence: TGTGCCAGCAGCTTGGAGGTACAGCGACGTACTGAAGCTTTCTTT. The V gene is TRBV11-2, the J gene TRBJ1-1; no reliable D call. The germline V and J ends were trimmed by 3 bases and 5 bases, with 16 bases remaining between them. CDR1 and CDR2 (germline): SGHAT, FQNNGV. The CDR3 is 15 residues long.